The 10 T cell receptor beta chains reported below all come from one sample, sequenced in a study of T cell responses to AZD1222 COVID-19 vaccine. Clones were sequenced by immunoSEQ multiplex PCR, and TCRdb holds only the in-frame ones, with some missing. The data hold about 69,000 clones, with about 80% observed a single time. The sample here was peripheral blood, taken 28 days after the second AZD1222 dose. These receptors originate from an adult who received the AZD1222 COVID-19 vaccine.

The J gene is TRBJ2-7, the V gene TRBV28, with TRBD1 identical over 8 bases. The germline V gene has CDR1 MDHEN and CDR2 SYDVKM. CDR3 length: 14 amino acids. The CDR3 coding sequence is TGTGCACTTGGGGGGTGGACAGGGTCCTACGAGCAGTACTTC. It yields the protein CALGGWTGSYEQYF. Variable domain in full (rest from reference TRBV28 and TRBJ2-7): DVKVTQSSRYLVKRTGEKVFLECVQDMDHENMFWYRQDPGLGLRLIYFSYDVKMKEKGDIPEGYSVSREKKERFSLILESASTNQTSMYLCALGGWTGSYEQYFGPGTRLTVT.

This clone was detected a few times. This chain joins TRBV29-1 and TRBJ1-6, with D perhaps TRBD1 (6 bases). The V end lost 6 bases, the J end lost 5 bases, and 11 bases lay between the germline ends. Germline values: CDR1 SQVTM, CDR2 ANQGSEA. This CDR3 region has 13 residues. In DNA, the CDR3 is TGCAGCGTCGGGGACACCAATAATTCACCCCTCCACTTT. As protein: CSVGDTNNSPLHF.

The rearrangement uses TRBV28 and TRBJ1-2; 10 bases are a match to TRBD1. V shed 8 bases and J 2 bases; nucleotides not matched to a gene: 8. The V gene's germline CDR1 is MDHEN and CDR2 SYDVKM. This CDR3 spans 15 amino acids. The CDR3 sequence is CASRKPGQGNYGYTF. The CDR3 DNA follows: TGTGCCAGCCGAAAACCGGGACAGGGGAACTATGGCTACACCTTC.

The chain couples TRBV7-9 to TRBJ1-1, with 9 bases identical to TRBD1. Germline lookup yields CDR1 SEHNR and CDR2 FQNEAQ (reference sequence). This CDR3 has 15 residues. Trimming cost V 5 bases and J 3 bases; bases outside gene matches: 7. CDR3 nucleotides: TGTGCCAGCAGCGCCACCGGGACAGGGTACACTGAAGCTTTCTTT. Amino acid sequence: CASSATGTGYTEAFF.

This chain links TRBV12-3 or TRBV12-4 with TRBJ2-4, with unresolved D. The CDR3 contains 12 residues. The V and J ends lost 7 bases and 6 bases respectively, with 10 bases between them. The chain's CDR3 is CASTGPGNIQYF. The CDR3 DNA reads as TGTGCCAGCACCGGACCAGGAAACATTCAGTACTTC.

The table lists this clone with a count of one. The chain uses TRBV6-5 and TRBJ1-6; D uncertain. Germline assignment: CDR1 MNHEY and CDR2 SVGAGI. The CDR3 extends over 14 amino acids. V shed 0 bases and J shed 4 bases, with 4 bases lying between them. In DNA form, the CDR3 reads TGTGCCAGCAGTTACTCAGAGTATAATTCACCCCTCCACTTT. The encoded protein is CASSYSEYNSPLHF.

V gene TRBV28 combines with J gene TRBJ1-1; D not certain. The CDR3 length is 13 residues. V lost 10 bases and J lost 3, with 15 bases in between. Looked up from germline, CDR1 is MDHEN and CDR2 is SYDVKM. The CDR3 region is CATSKKQYTEAFF. The CDR3 nucleotides are TGTGCCACCTCAAAAAAACAGTACACTGAAGCTTTCTTT. Full variable domain (missing parts from reference TRBV28 and TRBJ1-1): DVKVTQSSRYLVKRTGEKVFLECVQDMDHENMFWYRQDPGLGLRLIYFSYDVKMKEKGDIPEGYSVSREKKERFSLILESASTNQTSMYLCATSKKQYTEAFFGQGTRLTVV.

The chain combines TRBV2 with TRBJ1-5; weak D call: TRBD1 (6 bases). Trimming pared 5 bases from V and 2 bases from J, leaving 13 bases between. The CDR3 contains 15 residues. Germline assignment: CDR1 SNHLY and CDR2 FYNNEI. CDR3 DNA sequence: TGTGCCAGCAGTATGGACAGAGGCGGCAATCAGCCCCAGCATTTT. It encodes CASSMDRGGNQPQHF.

This sequence joins TRBV6-2 or TRBV6-3 and TRBJ2-5; D not certain. In germline, CDR1 is MNHEY, CDR2 SVGEGT. V gave up 6 bases and J gave up 3 bases, with 14 bases separating them. The CDR3 is 14 residues long. CDR3 in amino acids: CASSPRREKETQYF. The DNA of the CDR3 is TGTGCCAGCAGCCCCAGGCGAGAAAAAGAGACCCAGTACTTC.

The J gene is TRBJ2-3, the V gene TRBV6-5; TRBD2 matches 10 bases. Germline assignment: CDR1 MNHEY and CDR2 SVGAGI. The CDR3 sequence is 15 residues long. V dropped 2 bases and J dropped 6; count of bases not matched to a gene: 5. Here the CDR3 reads CASSYQAGGRDTQYF. The CDR3 nucleotides are TGTGCCAGCAGTTACCAAGCGGGGGGGCGGGATACGCAGTATTTT.